This T cell receptor (beta chain) was found in a study of cytomegalovirus exposure and HLA in healthy donors. General study points: Relative to the approximately 700-donor mean, N-insertions were reportedly fewer in an Asian-associated ancestry cluster in a later analysis. Reports showed the classifier diagnosing cytomegalovirus status with high specificity and sensitivity. Of the V segments, some could not be distinguished, including TRBV6-2 and TRBV6-3, and were excluded. TCR beta sequences numbering under 20,000 were associated with HLA alleles at 0.05 false discovery rate in a later analysis.

The PCR used 60 Vbeta and 13 Jbeta primers. Here immunoSEQ multiplex PCR was the method, and the copy in TCRdb shows in-frame clones only, minus some. Of roughly 200,000 clones detected, roughly 78% appear once; the ten largest clones hold approximately 4.7%. In regard to this clone: Its antigen is undetermined.

Germline assignment: CDR1 LGHNA and CDR2 YSLEER. V was trimmed by 0 bases and J by 6 bases, leaving 11 bases between them. This CDR3 region has 15 residues. The TCR comes from a woman in her 30s in good health and CMV-seropositive. The V gene is TRBV4-3, the J gene TRBJ2-2, with no clear D. Sequenced: PBMCs. The CDR3, as DNA: TGCGCCAGCAGCCAAGATATGCGGTTTTCCGGGGAGCTGTTTTTT. Amino acids: CASSQDMRFSGELFF.